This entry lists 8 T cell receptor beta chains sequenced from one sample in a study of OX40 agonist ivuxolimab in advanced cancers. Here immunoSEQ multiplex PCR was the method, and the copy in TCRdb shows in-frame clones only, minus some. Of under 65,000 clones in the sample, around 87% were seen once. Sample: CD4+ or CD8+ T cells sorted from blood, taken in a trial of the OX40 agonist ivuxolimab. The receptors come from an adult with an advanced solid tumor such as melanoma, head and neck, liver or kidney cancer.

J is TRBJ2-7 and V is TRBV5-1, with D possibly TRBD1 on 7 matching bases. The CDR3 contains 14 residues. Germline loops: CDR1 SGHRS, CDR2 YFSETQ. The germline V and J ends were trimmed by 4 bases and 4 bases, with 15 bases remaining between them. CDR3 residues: CASSARGEAYEQYF. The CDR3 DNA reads TGCGCCAGCAGCGCCAGGGGGGAGGCTTACGAGCAGTACTTC.

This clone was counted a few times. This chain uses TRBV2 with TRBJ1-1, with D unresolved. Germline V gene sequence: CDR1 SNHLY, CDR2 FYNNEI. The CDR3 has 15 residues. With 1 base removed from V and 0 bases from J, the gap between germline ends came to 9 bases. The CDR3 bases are TGTGCCAGCAGTGAAGGGGCCCCATTGAACACTGAAGCTTTCTTT. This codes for CASSEGAPLNTEAFF.

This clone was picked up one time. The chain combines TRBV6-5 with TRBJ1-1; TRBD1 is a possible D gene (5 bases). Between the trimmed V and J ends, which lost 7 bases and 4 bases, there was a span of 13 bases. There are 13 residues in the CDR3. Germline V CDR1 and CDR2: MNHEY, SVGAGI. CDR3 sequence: CASTSAGGTEAFF. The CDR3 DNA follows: TGTGCCAGCACCTCGGCCGGGGGCACTGAAGCTTTCTTT.

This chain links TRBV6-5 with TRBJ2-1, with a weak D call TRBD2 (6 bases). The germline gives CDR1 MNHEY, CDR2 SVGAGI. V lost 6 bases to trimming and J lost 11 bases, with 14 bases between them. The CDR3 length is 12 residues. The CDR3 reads CASSRDGGKQFF. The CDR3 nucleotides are TGTGCCAGCAGCAGAGACGGAGGGAAGCAGTTCTTC.

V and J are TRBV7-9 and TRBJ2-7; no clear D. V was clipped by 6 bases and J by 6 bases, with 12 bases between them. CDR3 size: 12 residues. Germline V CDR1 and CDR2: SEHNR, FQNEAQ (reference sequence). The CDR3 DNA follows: TGTGCCAGCAGATCTACAGTCTCCGAGCAGTACTTC. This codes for CASRSTVSEQYF.

The CDR3 protein is CAWKDQQEHGYTF. The CDR3 region has the DNA TGTGCCTGGAAAGATCAGCAGGAACATGGCTACACCTTC. V is TRBV30 and J is TRBJ1-2, with D unclear. The CDR3 extends over 13 amino acids. V lost 4 bases and J lost 6, with 15 bases in between. Germline V gene sequence: CDR1 GTSNPN, CDR2 SVGIG (reference sequence).

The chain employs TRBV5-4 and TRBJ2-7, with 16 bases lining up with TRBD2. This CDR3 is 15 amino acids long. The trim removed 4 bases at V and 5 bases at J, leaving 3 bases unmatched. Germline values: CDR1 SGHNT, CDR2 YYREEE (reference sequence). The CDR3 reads CASSRGLAGGDEQYF. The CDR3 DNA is TGTGCCAGCAGCCGGGGACTAGCGGGAGGGGACGAGCAGTACTTC.

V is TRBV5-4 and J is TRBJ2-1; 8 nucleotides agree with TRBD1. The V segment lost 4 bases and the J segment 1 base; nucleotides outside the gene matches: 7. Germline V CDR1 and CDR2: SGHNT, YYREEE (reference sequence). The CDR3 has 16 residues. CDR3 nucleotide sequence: TGTGCCAGCAGCCAGGGACAGGATCCTTCCTACAATGAGCAGTTCTTC. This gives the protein CASSQGQDPSYNEQFF.